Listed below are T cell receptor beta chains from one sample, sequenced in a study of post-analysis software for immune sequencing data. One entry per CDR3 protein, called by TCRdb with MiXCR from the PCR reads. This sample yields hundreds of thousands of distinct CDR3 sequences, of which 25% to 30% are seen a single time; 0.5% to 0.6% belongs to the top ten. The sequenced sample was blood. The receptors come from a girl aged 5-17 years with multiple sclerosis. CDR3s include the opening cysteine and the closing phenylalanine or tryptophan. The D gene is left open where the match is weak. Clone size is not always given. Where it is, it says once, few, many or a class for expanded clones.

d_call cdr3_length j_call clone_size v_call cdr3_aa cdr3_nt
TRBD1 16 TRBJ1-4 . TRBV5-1 CASSTGTGYSNEKLFF TGCGCCAGCAGCACCGGGACAGGGTATAGTAATGAAAAACTGTTTTTT
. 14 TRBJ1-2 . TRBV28 CASSPVGGKYGYTF TGTGCCAGCAGCCCAGTGGGCGGAAAATATGGCTACACCTTC
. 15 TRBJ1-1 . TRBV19 CASSIFPGLNTEAFF TGTGCCAGTAGTATTTTTCCGGGATTGAACACTGAAGCTTTCTTT
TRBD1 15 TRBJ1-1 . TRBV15 CATSRLDSGDRSAFF TGTGCCACCAGCAGACTAGATTCGGGGGACAGGTCGGCTTTCTTT
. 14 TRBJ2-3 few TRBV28 CASSPDTHTDTQYF TGTGCCAGCAGCCCGGACACTCACACAGATACGCAGTATTTT
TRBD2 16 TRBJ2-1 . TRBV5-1 CASSFGPSGSGGEQFF TGCGCCAGCAGCTTCGGGCCTAGCGGGAGTGGTGGTGAGCAGTTCTTC
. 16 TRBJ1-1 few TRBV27 CASRSGARFRNPEAFF TGTGCCAGCAGATCAGGGGCGAGGTTTCGGAATCCTGAAGCTTTCTTT
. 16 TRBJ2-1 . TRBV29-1 CSVEVLGQTDTNEQFF TGCAGCGTTGAAGTATTGGGCCAGACCGACACCAATGAGCAGTTCTTC
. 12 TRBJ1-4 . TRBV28 CANSLTGEKLFF TGTGCCAACAGTCTTACAGGGGAAAAACTGTTTTTT
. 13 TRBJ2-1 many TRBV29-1 CSVGGNLYNEQFF TGCAGCGTTGGGGGGAACCTCTACAATGAGCAGTTCTTC
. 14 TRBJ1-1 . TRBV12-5 CASGLEPGGTEVFF TGTGCTAGTGGTTTGGAGCCTGGGGGCACTGAAGTTTTCTTT
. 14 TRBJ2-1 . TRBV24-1 CATSEQPGYNEQFF TGTGCCACCAGTGAACAACCCGGGTACAATGAGCAGTTCTTC
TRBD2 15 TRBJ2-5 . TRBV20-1 CSAHGTSGSKETQYF TGCAGTGCTCACGGGACTAGCGGGAGTAAAGAGACCCAGTACTTC
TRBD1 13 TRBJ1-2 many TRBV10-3 CATTGTGGYGYTF TGTGCCACTACCGGGACAGGGGGATATGGCTACACCTTC
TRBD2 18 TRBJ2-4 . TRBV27 CASSPRLAGGPGKNIQYF TGTGCCAGCAGCCCTAGACTAGCGGGAGGGCCCGGCAAAAACATTCAGTACTTC
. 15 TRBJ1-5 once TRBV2 CASSVTQAGNQPQHF TGTGCCAGCAGTGTAACCCAGGCCGGCAATCAGCCCCAGCATTTT
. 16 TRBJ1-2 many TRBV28 CASRTPGRALAYGYTF TGTGCCAGCAGAACCCCCGGAAGGGCCCTAGCCTATGGCTACACCTTC
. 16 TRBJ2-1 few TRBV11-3 CASSLGGISSYNEQFF TGTGCCAGCAGCTTAGGGGGAATTAGCTCCTACAATGAGCAGTTCTTC
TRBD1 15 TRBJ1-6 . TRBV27 CASSRGSIENSPLHF TGTGCCAGCAGCAGGGGGTCCATAGAGAATTCACCCCTCCACTTT
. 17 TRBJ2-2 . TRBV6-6 CASSYLAPSGNTGELFF TGTGCCAGCAGTTATCTAGCGCCCTCCGGGAACACCGGGGAGCTGTTTTTT
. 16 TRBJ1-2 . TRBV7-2 CASSHTGVGSNHGYTF TGTGCCAGCAGCCATACCGGTGTGGGGAGTAACCATGGCTACACCTTC
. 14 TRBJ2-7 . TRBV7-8 CASSLGRGGDEQYF TGTGCCAGCAGCTTAGGCAGGGGTGGGGACGAGCAGTACTTC
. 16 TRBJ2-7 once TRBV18 CASSSASLSGVGEQYF TGTGCCAGCTCATCAGCTAGCCTCAGTGGGGTTGGCGAGCAGTACTTC
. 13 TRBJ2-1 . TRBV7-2 CASRRAGPYEQFF TGTGCCAGCAGGCGGGCGGGTCCGTATGAGCAGTTCTTC
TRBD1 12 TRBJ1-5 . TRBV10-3 CAIGTDDQPQHF TGTGCCATAGGGACAGACGATCAGCCCCAGCATTTT
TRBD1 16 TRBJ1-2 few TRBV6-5 CASRQNPGQMNYGYTF TGTGCCAGCAGACAAAATCCGGGACAGATGAACTATGGCTACACCTTC
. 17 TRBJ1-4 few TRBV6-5 CASSYSKRGAVNEKLFF TGTGCCAGCAGTTACTCGAAGCGAGGGGCCGTAAATGAAAAACTGTTTTTT
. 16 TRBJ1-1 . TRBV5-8 CASPWGGLKRNTEAFF TGTGCCAGCCCATGGGGAGGGCTCAAGAGGAACACTGAAGCTTTCTTT
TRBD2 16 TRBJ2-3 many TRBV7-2 CASSLVAGLAGDTQYF TGTGCCAGCAGCTTAGTTGCTGGACTAGCAGGAGATACGCAGTATTTT
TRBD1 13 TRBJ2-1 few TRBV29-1 CSFRDRGTDQQFF TGCAGCTTCCGGGACAGGGGGACCGATCAGCAGTTCTTC
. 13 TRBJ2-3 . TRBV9 CASSRGDTDTQYF TGTGCCAGCAGCCGTGGCGACACAGATACGCAGTATTTT
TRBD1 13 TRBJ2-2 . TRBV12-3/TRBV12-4 CASSGTAQGELFF TGTGCCAGCAGCGGGACAGCCCAAGGGGAGCTGTTTTTT
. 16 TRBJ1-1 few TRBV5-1 CASSLVPRDPNTEAFF TGCGCCAGCAGCTTGGTCCCTCGTGATCCGAACACTGAAGCTTTCTTT
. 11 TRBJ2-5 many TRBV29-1 CSGGHQETQYF TGCAGCGGGGGCCATCAAGAGACCCAGTACTTC
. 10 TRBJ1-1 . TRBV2 CASVNTEAFF TGTGCCAGCGTGAACACTGAAGCTTTCTTT
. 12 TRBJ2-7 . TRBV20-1 CSASFGSGEQYF TGCAGTGCTAGTTTTGGGTCAGGCGAGCAGTACTTC
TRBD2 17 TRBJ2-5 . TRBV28 CASSFPKMTSVIETQYF TGTGCCAGCAGTTTCCCCAAGATGACTAGCGTAATAGAGACCCAGTACTTC
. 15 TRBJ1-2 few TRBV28 CASSSPASRNYGYTF TGTGCCAGCAGTTCCCCGGCCAGTAGAAACTATGGCTACACCTTC
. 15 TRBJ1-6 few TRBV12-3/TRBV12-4 CASSFGQGIRSPLHF TGTGCCAGCAGTTTCGGGCAGGGGATCCGTTCACCCCTCCACTTT
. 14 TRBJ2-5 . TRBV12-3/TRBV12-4 CASSLQGVEETQYF TGTGCCAGCAGTTTACAGGGAGTAGAGGAGACCCAGTACTTC
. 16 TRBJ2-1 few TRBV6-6 CASRHSGRGLGNEQFF TGTGCCAGCAGACACTCGGGGCGGGGGCTGGGGAATGAGCAGTTCTTC
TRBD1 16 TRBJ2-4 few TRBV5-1 CASSWTGTPTKNIQYF TGCGCCAGCAGCTGGACAGGGACCCCCACCAAAAACATTCAGTACTTC
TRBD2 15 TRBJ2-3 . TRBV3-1 CASSRRTSGRDTQYF TGTGCCAGCAGCCGCCGGACTAGCGGGCGAGATACGCAGTATTTT
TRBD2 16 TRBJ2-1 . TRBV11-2 CASSAETSGPYNEQFF TGTGCCAGCAGCGCCGAAACTAGCGGCCCGTACAATGAGCAGTTCTTC
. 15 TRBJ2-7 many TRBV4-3 CASSQERDHSYEQYF TGCGCCAGCAGCCAAGAACGGGACCACTCCTACGAGCAGTACTTC
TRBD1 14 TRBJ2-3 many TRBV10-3 CAISEGQDTDTQYF TGTGCCATCAGTGAGGGACAGGACACAGATACGCAGTATTTT
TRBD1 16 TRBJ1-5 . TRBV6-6 CASSRDRQYSNQPQHF TGTGCCAGCAGTAGGGACAGACAATATAGCAATCAGCCCCAGCATTTT
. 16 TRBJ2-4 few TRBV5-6 CASSPPSGGAKNIQYF TGTGCCAGCAGCCCCCCCTCTGGTGGGGCCAAAAACATTCAGTACTTC